The rows below give T cell receptor beta chains drawn from one sample of a study of T cells in Graves' hyperthyroidism and ophthalmopathy. TCRdb re-analysed the multiplex PCR reads in MiXCR, keeping a single row per CDR3 protein. The sample has around 340,000 distinct CDR3 sequences; around 18% are singletons. Sequences were obtained from blood. These TCRs come from a woman aged 35 to 49 with Graves' ophthalmopathy. The CDR3 runs from the conserved cysteine through the conserved F or W. Fields, in order: D gene, V gene, clone size, J gene, CDR3 DNA, CDR3 protein. A D gene is named only where the DNA matches it firmly. Clone size is stated in some rows and not others, as once, few, many or a class when expanded.

D: TRBD1
V: TRBV6-1
size: NA
J: TRBJ2-7
DNA: TGTGCCAGCAGTGAAGTGGGGGCCGGGACAGGGACCGAGCAGTACTTC
CDR3: CASSEVGAGTGTEQYF

D: TRBD2
V: TRBV11-2
size: many
J: TRBJ2-7
DNA: TGTGCCAGCAGCCGGACTAGCGGGAGCGGATACGAGCAGTACTTC
CDR3: CASSRTSGSGYEQYF

D: NA
V: TRBV12-3/TRBV12-4
size: NA
J: TRBJ1-5
DNA: TGTGCCAGCAGTATCGGGGGGGCAGGCAATCAGCCCCAGCATTTT
CDR3: CASSIGGAGNQPQHF

D: NA
V: TRBV11-1
size: many
J: TRBJ2-3
DNA: TGTGCCAGCAGCTGGCTCGGCCATGGCGAAGATACGCAGTATTTT
CDR3: CASSWLGHGEDTQYF

D: TRBD1
V: TRBV6-2/TRBV6-3
size: NA
J: TRBJ2-7
DNA: TGTGCCAGCAGTTCTCACCAAACAGGGGCCTACGAGCAGTACTTC
CDR3: CASSSHQTGAYEQYF

D: NA
V: TRBV20-1
size: many
J: TRBJ1-2
DNA: TGCAGTGCGCCGTTAGGGGTTGGCTATGGCTACACCTTC
CDR3: CSAPLGVGYGYTF

D: NA
V: TRBV30
size: many
J: TRBJ1-2
DNA: TGTGCCTGGAGTGTTACAGGGAGAATCTCTGGCTACACCTTC
CDR3: CAWSVTGRISGYTF

D: TRBD2
V: TRBV29-1
size: many
J: TRBJ2-7
DNA: TGCAGCGTGGAACTACTAGCGGGACGTTACGAGCAGTACTTC
CDR3: CSVELLAGRYEQYF

D: NA
V: TRBV28
size: NA
J: TRBJ2-5
DNA: TGTGCCAGCAGCACCCCCTACCAAGAGACCCAGTACTTC
CDR3: CASSTPYQETQYF

D: NA
V: TRBV4-1
size: many
J: TRBJ2-5
DNA: TGCGCCAGCAGCCAAGCTCAGACAGCCTGGGATCCGTACCAAGAGACCCAGTACTTC
CDR3: CASSQAQTAWDPYQETQYF

D: TRBD1
V: TRBV19
size: NA
J: TRBJ2-4
DNA: TGTGCCAGTAGTATAGGGACAGGAAAGGCCAAAAACATTCAGTACTTC
CDR3: CASSIGTGKAKNIQYF

D: NA
V: TRBV6-2/TRBV6-3
size: many
J: TRBJ2-7
DNA: TGTGCCAGCAGTTACAGGGAGACCTACGAGCAGTACTTC
CDR3: CASSYRETYEQYF

D: NA
V: TRBV5-1
size: many
J: TRBJ2-7
DNA: TGCGCCAGCAGCTTGGGCCCAGGGGCCTCCTACGAGCAGTACTTC
CDR3: CASSLGPGASYEQYF

D: TRBD2
V: TRBV24-1
size: once
J: TRBJ2-7
DNA: TGTGCCACCAGTACCGGGACTACCCCCTACGAGCAGTACTTC
CDR3: CATSTGTTPYEQYF

D: NA
V: TRBV20-1
size: many
J: TRBJ1-5
DNA: TGCAGTGCTAGAGATGCCCAGAGCAATCAGCCCCAGCATTTT
CDR3: CSARDAQSNQPQHF

D: NA
V: TRBV19
size: many
J: TRBJ1-1
DNA: TGTGCCAGTAGTATTGGGGGGCCGGGAACTGAAGCTTTCTTT
CDR3: CASSIGGPGTEAFF

D: TRBD2
V: TRBV10-3
size: many
J: TRBJ2-2
DNA: TGTGCCATCAGTGATAGCGGGAGGGTCACCGGGGAGCTGTTTTTT
CDR3: CAISDSGRVTGELFF

D: TRBD1
V: TRBV20-1
size: NA
J: TRBJ1-2
DNA: TGCAGTGCCATAGGGACAGTTCATGGCTACGCCTTC
CDR3: CSAIGTVHGYAF

D: TRBD1
V: TRBV6-1
size: NA
J: TRBJ2-7
DNA: TGTGCCAGCAAACCGACAGGGACCGAGCAGTACTTC
CDR3: CASKPTGTEQYF

D: NA
V: TRBV20-1
size: many
J: TRBJ2-7
DNA: TGCAGTGCCCCTTTGACCGGGCCCTCCGGACACGAGCAGTACTTC
CDR3: CSAPLTGPSGHEQYF

D: NA
V: TRBV19
size: NA
J: TRBJ1-5
DNA: TGTGACAGTAGTATATCCCAGGGAGGAAATCAGCCCCAGCATTTT
CDR3: CDSSISQGGNQPQHF

D: NA
V: TRBV6-5
size: NA
J: TRBJ2-5
DNA: TGTGCCAGCAGTTACTTGGACGGTGTTGGGCAAGAGACCCAGTACTTC
CDR3: CASSYLDGVGQETQYF

D: NA
V: TRBV11-1
size: few
J: TRBJ2-7
DNA: TGTGCCAGCAGCTTACGGTGGAGTCGAGGGGACTTCGCCTACGAGCAGTACTTC
CDR3: CASSLRWSRGDFAYEQYF

D: NA
V: TRBV27
size: many
J: TRBJ2-6
DNA: TGTGCCAGCAGGTCTCTCTCTGGGGCCAACGTCCTGACTTTC
CDR3: CASRSLSGANVLTF

D: NA
V: TRBV27
size: many
J: TRBJ2-7
DNA: TGTGCCAGCAGTCCGGGTCGGGAGACATCAAGCTCCTACGAGCAGTACTTC
CDR3: CASSPGRETSSSYEQYF

D: NA
V: TRBV30
size: NA
J: TRBJ1-1
DNA: TGTGCCTGGAGGATGTCGGGACAAAGAGAAGCTTTCTTT
CDR3: CAWRMSGQREAFF

D: NA
V: TRBV2
size: many
J: TRBJ2-5
DNA: TGTGCCAGCCGTTACCGAAAGGACAGTTACGAAGAGACCCAGTACTTC
CDR3: CASRYRKDSYEETQYF

D: NA
V: TRBV6-1
size: many
J: TRBJ2-6
DNA: TGTGCCAGCGGGCCAGTGGATACTGGGGCCAACGTCCTGACTTTC
CDR3: CASGPVDTGANVLTF

D: TRBD1
V: TRBV28
size: NA
J: TRBJ1-3
DNA: TGTGCCAGCACGGGACAGTATCTTGGAAACACCATATATTTT
CDR3: CASTGQYLGNTIYF

D: NA
V: TRBV6-1
size: NA
J: TRBJ1-2
DNA: TGTGCCAGCAGTGATCCAGCCTCAGTGAGATATGGCTACACCTTC
CDR3: CASSDPASVRYGYTF